The clone carrying this TCR beta chain was seen a handful of times. Its cognate antigen is unknown. Researchers took RNA transcripts and amplified the TCR beta CDR3 regions from them. The TCR CDR3 first-round RT-PCR relied on the HTBI primer set. TCRdb redid the calling of the multiplex PCR reads with MiXCR, one entry per CDR3 protein. The sample records approximately 400,000 distinct CDR3 sequences, more than 13% being singletons. These data are taken from a study of T cells in Graves' hyperthyroidism and ophthalmopathy. Study results and limitations: Blood also showed most of the thyroid clonotypes that were expanded above 0.001.

The CDR3 covers 15 residues. V shed 5 bases and J 1 base; nucleotides not matched to a gene: 7. Germline V gene lookup returns CDR1 LNHDA and CDR2 SQIVND (reference sequence). The specimen was blood. The chain joins TRBV19 to TRBJ2-5, with TRBD1 matching 7 bases. The receptor's source is a woman aged 25 to 39 with Graves' hyperthyroidism. The CDR3, as DNA: TGTGCCAGTAGTTCCCCTCGGACAGGCCAAGAGACCCAGTACTTC. Translation gives CASSSPRTGQETQYF.